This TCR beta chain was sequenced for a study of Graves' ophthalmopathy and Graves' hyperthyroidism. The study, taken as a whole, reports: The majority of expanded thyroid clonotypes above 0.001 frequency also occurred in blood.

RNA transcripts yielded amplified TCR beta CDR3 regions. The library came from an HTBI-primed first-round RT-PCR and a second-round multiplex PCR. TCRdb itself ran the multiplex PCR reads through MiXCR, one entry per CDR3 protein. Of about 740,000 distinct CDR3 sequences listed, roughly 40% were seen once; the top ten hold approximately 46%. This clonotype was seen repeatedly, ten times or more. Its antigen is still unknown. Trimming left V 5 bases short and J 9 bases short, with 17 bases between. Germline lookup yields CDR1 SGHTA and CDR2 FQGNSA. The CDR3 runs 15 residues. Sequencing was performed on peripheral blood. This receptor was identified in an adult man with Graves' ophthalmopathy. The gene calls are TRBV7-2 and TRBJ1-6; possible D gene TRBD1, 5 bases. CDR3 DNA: TGTGCCAGCAGCGCCCGGGACGGGAGGATTTCACCCCTCCACTTT. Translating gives CASSARDGRISPLHF.